This T cell receptor (beta chain) emerged from a study of CD8+CD57+ T cells in acquired aplastic anemia. Study observations and caveats: Found in both controls and patients were twenty-nine CD8+ CDR3 sequences.

In patients chosen for sequencing, flow cytometry had shown CD8+CD57+ cell expansion. Worth noting for this clonotype: Its specificity is unknown.

V trimming: 5 bases; J trimming: 2 bases; junction bases outside the gene matches: 6. Germline-derived CDR1 and CDR2 are SGHTA and FQGNSA. This CDR3 spans 14 amino acids. Profiling of TCR beta VDJ combinations and CDR3 sequences used genomic DNA as template. TCRdb passed the reads through MiXCR, listing each CDR3 protein once. Of about 58,000 distinct CDR3 sequences listed, 57% are singletons. This chain uses TRBV7-2 with TRBJ2-7; 7 positions agree with TRBD1. Material: sorted CD4+, CD8+, or CD8+CD57+ T cells (not recorded which) from PBMCs. The clonotype originates from a human donor with aplastic anemia. CDR3: CASSTRDSAYEQYF. Here the CDR3 DNA reads TGTGCCAGCAGCACGAGGGACAGCGCCTACGAGCAGTACTTC. The full variable domain, in which reference TRBV7-2 and TRBJ2-7 provide the parts outside the CDR3, is GAGVSQSPSNKVTEKGKDVELRCDPISGHTALYWYRQSLGQGLEFLIYFQGNSAPDKSGLPSDRFSAERTGGSVSTLTIQRTQQEDSAVYLCASSTRDSAYEQYFGPGTRLTVT.